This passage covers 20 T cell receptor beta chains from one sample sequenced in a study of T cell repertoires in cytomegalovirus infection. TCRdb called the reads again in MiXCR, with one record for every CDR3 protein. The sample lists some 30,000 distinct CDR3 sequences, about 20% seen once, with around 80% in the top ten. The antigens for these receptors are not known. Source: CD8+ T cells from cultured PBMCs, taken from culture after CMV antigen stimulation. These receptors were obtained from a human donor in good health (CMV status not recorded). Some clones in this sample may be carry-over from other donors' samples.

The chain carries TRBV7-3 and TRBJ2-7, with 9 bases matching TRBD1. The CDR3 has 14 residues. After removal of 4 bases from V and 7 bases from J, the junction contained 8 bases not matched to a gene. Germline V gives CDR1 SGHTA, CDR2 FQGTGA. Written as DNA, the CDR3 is TGTGCCAGCAGCTCACAGGGGGCGTACTTTGAGCAGTACTTC. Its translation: CASSSQGAYFEQYF.

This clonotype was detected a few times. The CDR3 sequence is CASSFGIYNEQFF. CDR3 nucleotides: TGTGCCAGCAGTTTCGGAATCTACAATGAGCAGTTCTTC. V is TRBV6-2 or TRBV6-3 and J is TRBJ2-1; no reliable D call. CDR1 is MNHEY and CDR2 is SVGEGT in the germline V gene. V was clipped by 4 bases and J by 3 bases, with 7 bases between them. The CDR3 runs 13 residues.

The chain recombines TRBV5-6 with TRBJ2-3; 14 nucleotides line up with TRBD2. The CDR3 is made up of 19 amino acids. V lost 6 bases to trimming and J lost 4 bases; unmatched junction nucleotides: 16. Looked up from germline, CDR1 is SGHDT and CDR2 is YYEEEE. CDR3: CASIKTSGGAHFRADTQYF. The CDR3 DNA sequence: TGTGCCAGCATCAAGACTAGCGGGGGGGCCCACTTCCGGGCAGATACGCAGTATTTT.

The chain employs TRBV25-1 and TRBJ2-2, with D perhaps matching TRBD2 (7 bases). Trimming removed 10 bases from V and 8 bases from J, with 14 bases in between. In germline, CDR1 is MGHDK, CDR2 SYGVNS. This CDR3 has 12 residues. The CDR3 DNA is TGTGCCACCGCTGCGGGGGCTGGGGAGCTGTTTTTT. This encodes CATAAGAGELFF. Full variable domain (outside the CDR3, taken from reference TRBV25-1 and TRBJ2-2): EADIYQTPRYLVIGTGKKITLECSQTMGHDKMYWYQQDPGMELHLIHYSYGVNSTEKGDLSSESTVSRIRTEHFPLTLESARPSHTSQYLCATAAGAGELFFGEGSRLTVL.

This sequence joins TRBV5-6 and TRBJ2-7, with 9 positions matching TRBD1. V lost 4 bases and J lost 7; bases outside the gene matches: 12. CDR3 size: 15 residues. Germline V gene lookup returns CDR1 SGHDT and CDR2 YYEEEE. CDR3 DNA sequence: TGTGCCAGCAGCCGAACAGGGGGCGCGAAATATGAGCAGTACTTC. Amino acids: CASSRTGGAKYEQYF.

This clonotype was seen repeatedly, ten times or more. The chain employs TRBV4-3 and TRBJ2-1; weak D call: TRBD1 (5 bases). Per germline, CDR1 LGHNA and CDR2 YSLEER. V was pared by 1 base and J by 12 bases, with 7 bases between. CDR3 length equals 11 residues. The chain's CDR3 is CASSQGGGQFF. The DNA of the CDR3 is TGCGCCAGCAGCCAAGGGGGCGGGCAGTTCTTC.

The CDR3 DNA reads TGTGCCAGCAGTTACCTCTGGACAGGCCTATGGGGCAATCAGCCCCAGCATTTT. This gives the protein CASSYLWTGLWGNQPQHF. The V call is TRBV6-5, the J call TRBJ1-5; 7 nucleotides agree with TRBD1. Germline values: CDR1 MNHEY, CDR2 SVGAGI. This CDR3 comprises 18 residues. Losses at the gene ends were 2 bases for V and 2 bases for J; bases not matched to a gene: 12.

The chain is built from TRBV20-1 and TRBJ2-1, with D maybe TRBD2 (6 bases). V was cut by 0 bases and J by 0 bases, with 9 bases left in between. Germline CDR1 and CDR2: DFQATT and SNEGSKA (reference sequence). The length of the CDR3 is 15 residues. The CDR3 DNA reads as TGCAGTGCTAGAGATGGAGGGTTCTCCTACAATGAGCAGTTCTTC. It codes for CSARDGGFSYNEQFF.

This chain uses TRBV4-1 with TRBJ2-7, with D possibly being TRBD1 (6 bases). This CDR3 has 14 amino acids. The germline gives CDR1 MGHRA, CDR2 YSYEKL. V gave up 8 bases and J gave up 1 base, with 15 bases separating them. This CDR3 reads CASGKIQGSYEQYF. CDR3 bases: TGCGCCAGCGGCAAAATACAGGGATCCTACGAGCAGTACTTC.

The CDR3 protein is CASSLERERGALYEQYF. CDR3 DNA sequence: TGTGCCAGCAGTTTAGAAAGGGAGCGGGGGGCCCTCTACGAGCAGTACTTC. The gene calls are TRBV12-3 or TRBV12-4 and TRBJ2-7, with TRBD2 matching over 9 bases. This CDR3 region has 17 residues. V shed 1 base and J 3 bases; nucleotides not matched to a gene: 10.

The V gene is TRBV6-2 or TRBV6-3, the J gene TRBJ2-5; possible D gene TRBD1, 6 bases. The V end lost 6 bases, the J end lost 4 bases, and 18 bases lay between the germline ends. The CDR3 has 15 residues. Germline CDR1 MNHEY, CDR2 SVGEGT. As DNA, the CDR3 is TGTGCCAGCAGGAGAGCGGCAGGGGTATTAGAGACCCAGTACTTC. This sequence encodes CASRRAAGVLETQYF.

CDR3 sequence (DNA): TGTGCCAGCAGCCGGGACAGGGGTGCTGAGCAGTTCTTC. It yields the protein CASSRDRGAEQFF. This chain uses TRBV2 with TRBJ2-1, with TRBD1 matching over 10 bases. J lost 9 bases, V lost 6 bases, and 5 bases had no gene match. The CDR3 totals 13 residues. Germline CDR1 reads SNHLY; CDR2 reads FYNNEI.

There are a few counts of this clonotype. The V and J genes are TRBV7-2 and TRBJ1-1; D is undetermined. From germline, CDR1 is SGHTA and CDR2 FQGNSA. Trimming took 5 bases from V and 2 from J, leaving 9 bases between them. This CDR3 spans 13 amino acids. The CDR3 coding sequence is TGTGCCAGCAGCCTAAGACTTAACACTGAAGCTTTCTTT. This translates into CASSLRLNTEAFF. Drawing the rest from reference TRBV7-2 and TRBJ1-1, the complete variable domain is GAGVSQSPSNKVTEKGKDVELRCDPISGHTALYWYRQSLGQGLEFLIYFQGNSAPDKSGLPSDRFSAERTGGSVSTLTIQRTQQEDSAVYLCASSLRLNTEAFFGQGTRLTVV.

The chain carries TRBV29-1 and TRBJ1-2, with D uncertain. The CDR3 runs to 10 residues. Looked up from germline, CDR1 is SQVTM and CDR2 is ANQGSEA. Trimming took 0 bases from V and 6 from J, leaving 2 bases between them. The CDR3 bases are TGCAGCGTTGAAGACCATGGCTACACCTTC. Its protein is CSVEDHGYTF.

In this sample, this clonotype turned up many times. In nucleotides, the CDR3 is TGCAGTGCTGGTGGAGCGGGACAGGGGCATTCAGATACGCAGTATTTT. Its protein product is CSAGGAGQGHSDTQYF. The rearrangement uses TRBV20-1 and TRBJ2-3; 10 bases align to TRBD1. Germline CDR1 is DFQATT and CDR2 is SNEGSKA (reference sequence). The CDR3 contains 16 residues. The trim removed 5 bases at V and 4 bases at J, leaving 12 bases unmatched.

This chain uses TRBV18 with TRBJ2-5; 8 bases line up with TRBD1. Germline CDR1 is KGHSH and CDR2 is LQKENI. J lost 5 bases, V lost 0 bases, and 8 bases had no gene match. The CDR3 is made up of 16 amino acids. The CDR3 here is CASSPPDRAILETQYF. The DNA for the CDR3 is TGTGCCAGCTCACCACCGGACAGGGCAATTCTCGAGACCCAGTACTTC.

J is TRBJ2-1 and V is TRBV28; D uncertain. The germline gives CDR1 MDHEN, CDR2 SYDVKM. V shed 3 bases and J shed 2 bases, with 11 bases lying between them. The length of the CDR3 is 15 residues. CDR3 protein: CASSLYVGTYNEQFF. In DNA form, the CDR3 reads TGTGCCAGCAGTTTGTACGTAGGGACCTACAATGAGCAGTTCTTC.

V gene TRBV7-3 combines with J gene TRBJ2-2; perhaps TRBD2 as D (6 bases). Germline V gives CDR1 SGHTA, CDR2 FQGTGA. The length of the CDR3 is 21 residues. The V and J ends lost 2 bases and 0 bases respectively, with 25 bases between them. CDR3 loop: CASSLARVGAGKRPNTGELFF. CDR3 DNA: TGTGCCAGCAGCTTAGCCCGGGTGGGCGCGGGGAAGAGGCCGAACACCGGGGAGCTGTTTTTT. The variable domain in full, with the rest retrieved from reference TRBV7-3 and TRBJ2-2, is GAGVSQTPSNKVTEKGKYVELRCDPISGHTALYWYRQSLGQGPEFLIYFQGTGAADDSGLPNDRFFAVRPEGSVSTLKIQRTERGDSAVYLCASSLARVGAGKRPNTGELFFGEGSRLTVL.

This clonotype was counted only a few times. As DNA, the CDR3 is TGCGCCAGCAGCGACCGGGACAGGGCTAATGAAAAACTGTTTTTT. Translated: CASSDRDRANEKLFF. The V and J genes are TRBV4-1 and TRBJ1-4; 9 bases line up with TRBD1. Per germline, CDR1 MGHRA and CDR2 YSYEKL. The CDR3 extends over 15 amino acids. The junction had 4 bases not matched to a gene; V was cut back by 5 bases and J by 3 bases.

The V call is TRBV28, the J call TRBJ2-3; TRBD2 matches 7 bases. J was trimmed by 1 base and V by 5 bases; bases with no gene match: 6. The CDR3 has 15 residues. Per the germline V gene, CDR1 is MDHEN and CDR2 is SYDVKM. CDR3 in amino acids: CASSERGRGTDTQYF. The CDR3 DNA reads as TGTGCCAGCAGTGAGCGGGGAAGGGGCACAGATACGCAGTATTTT.